These T cell receptor beta chains were read from a single sample in a study of molecular identifiers for immune sequencing clone quantification. TCRdb passed the PCR reads through MiXCR, listing each CDR3 protein once. The table records over 70,000 distinct CDR3 sequences, around a quarter of them present only once. Material: naive CD8+ T cells from blood, with Jurkat cell RNA spiked in. The receptor set was obtained from a human donor in good health. Some libraries in this study had Jurkat cell RNA spiked in. CDR3s include the opening cysteine and the closing phenylalanine or tryptophan. A D gene is named only where the DNA matches it firmly. For some rows the clone size is stated as once, few or many, or as a class when expanded; others skip it.

d_gene,v_gene,j_gene,abundance,CDR3nt,CDR3aa
TRBD1,TRBV12-3/TRBV12-4,TRBJ1-2,few,TGTGCCAGCAGGGAGACAGGGGCTAACTATGGCTACACCTTC,CASRETGANYGYTF
NA,TRBV4-3,TRBJ2-7,NA,TGCGCCAGCAGCCAAGAGGGTGGTCGGAGGGCGCCGAATTTGGACGAGCAGTACTTC,CASSQEGGRRAPNLDEQYF
NA,TRBV7-9,TRBJ2-3,many,TGTGCCAGCAGCTCGATGAAATCTAGCACAGATACGCAGTATTTT,CASSSMKSSTDTQYF
TRBD1,TRBV3-1,TRBJ2-5,few,TGTGCCAGCAGCCCCTTCACGGGACAGTACCAAGAGACCCAGTACTTC,CASSPFTGQYQETQYF
TRBD1,TRBV5-8,TRBJ2-1,NA,TGTGCCAGCACTATGGGACAGGGGGCGCGCAATGAGCAGTTCTTC,CASTMGQGARNEQFF
TRBD1,TRBV5-6,TRBJ1-5,NA,TGTGCCAGCAGCTTGACAGGGGGCGCGAGCAATCAGCCCCAGCATTTT,CASSLTGGASNQPQHF
NA,TRBV12-3/TRBV12-4,TRBJ2-1,many,TGTGCCAGCAGTTTAGGTCAGGCTGAGGAGCAGTTCTTC,CASSLGQAEEQFF
TRBD1,TRBV4-2,TRBJ2-7,many,TGTGCCAGCAGCCAAGTGATAACAGGGGACGAGCAGTACTTC,CASSQVITGDEQYF
TRBD2,TRBV12-5,TRBJ2-5,many,TGTGCTAGTGGTATTAGGAAACAGGGACTAGCGGGACTCCTTCAGACCGTGTACCAAGAGACCCAGTACTTC,CASGIRKQGLAGLLQTVYQETQYF
NA,TRBV15,TRBJ1-1,NA,TGTGCCGCCAGCAGCCAAGCAGGGCCGAACACTGAAGCTTTCTTT,CAASSQAGPNTEAFF
NA,TRBV9,TRBJ2-2,many,TGTGCCAGCAGCGCGGAGCAGGGGAATCCGAACACCGGGGAGCTGTTTTTT,CASSAEQGNPNTGELFF